This T cell receptor beta chain was observed in a study of identical twins. Study conclusions and caveats: Among monozygotic twins, out-of-frame TCR alpha sharing exceeded what models predicted. Within cord blood, abundant beta clonotypes carried fewer insertions, but memory repertoires showed no such trend.

It was template switching that added a universal primer site, and there were unique molecular identifiers on the cDNA. TCRdb reprocessed the 5' RACE reads via MiXCR and lists one record per CDR3 protein. The table lists more than 350,000 distinct CDR3 sequences, approximately 10% of them singletons, with approximately 8.9% in the top ten. At least ten counts were recorded for this clonotype. Its matching antigen is unknown. Only healthy Caucasians were included as donors. Material: naive T cells sorted from blood. The receptor was derived from a woman aged 45-59 years in good health.

The CDR3 loop is CASTMALTEDTQYF. The CDR3, as DNA: TGTGCCAGCACCATGGCACTTACTGAAGATACGCAGTATTTT. This chain joins TRBV9 and TRBJ2-3; unclear D gene. Germline CDR1 is SGDLS and CDR2 is YYNGEE. Trimming took 6 bases from V and 5 from J, leaving 16 bases between them. The CDR3 consists of 14 residues.